The rows below give T cell receptor beta chains drawn from one sample of a study of blood T cell repertoires in COVID-19. Repertoires were generated with immunoSEQ multiplex PCR, while TCRdb's copy carries only in-frame clones and drops some. Of 200,000 to 300,000 clones listed, roughly four fifths are singletons. Sequencing was done on a sample of peripheral blood. The receptors derive from an elderly woman with acute or convalescent COVID-19. The CDR3 runs from the conserved cysteine through the conserved F or W. Expanded clones are given a class, and other clones once, few, many or no size at all.

v_gene	j_gene	len	abundance	CDR3aa
TRBV7-2	TRBJ2-7	15	.	CASSIPGQGAGEQYF
TRBV5-6	TRBJ2-7	15	.	CASRGGTSGSYEQYF
TRBV30	TRBJ1-4	14	.	CAWSAPGTWEKLFF
TRBV7-2	TRBJ2-7	13	.	CASSSTGGDEQYF
TRBV10-3	TRBJ2-2	15	.	CAISPGQGEAGELFF
TRBV2	TRBJ2-1	15	.	CASSAPLGGYNEQFF
TRBV18	TRBJ2-6	14	.	CASSPDWVANVLTF
TRBV7-2	TRBJ1-3	14	.	CASSPYRGGNTIYF
TRBV3-1/TRBV3-2	TRBJ2-1	14	.	CASSPRVPPYGQFF
TRBV7-3	TRBJ1-1	14	.	CASSLGQGETEAFF
TRBV7-2	TRBJ2-7	15	.	CASSLSGTGNYEQYF
TRBV29-1	TRBJ1-3	12	once	CSVTGAGNTIYF
TRBV3-1/TRBV3-2	TRBJ2-5	13	.	CASRMDRKETQYF
TRBV5-1	TRBJ1-1	15	.	CASSLDHRGNTEAFF
TRBV6-1	TRBJ1-4	11	.	CASFSREKLFF
TRBV28	TRBJ1-5	17	.	CASSSTTGTASNQPQHF
TRBV2	TRBJ1-1	14	.	CASRSRDSNTEAFF
TRBV2	TRBJ1-1	13	.	CASRVTANTEAFF
TRBV25-1	TRBJ1-2	13	.	CASSVMQGGGYTF
TRBV6-1	TRBJ2-2	17	.	CASSDIRWGGLTGELFF
TRBV19	TRBJ1-5	15	.	CASSIGGQGRQPQHF
TRBV5-1	TRBJ2-7	14	.	CASSPGQGAYEQYF
TRBV2	TRBJ1-1	14	few	CASRERWANTEAFF